A selection of T cell receptor beta chains follows, all from one sample in a study of blood T cell repertoires in COVID-19. Method: immunoSEQ multiplex PCR; TCRdb's copy keeps in-frame clones and lacks some. Counted here are 150,000 to 200,000 clones, about 85% occurring once; the ten biggest clones make up less than 6.5%. What was sequenced was peripheral blood. These TCRs come from a woman between 50 and 59 years old with COVID-19, enrolled during active disease. CDR3s include the opening cysteine and the closing phenylalanine or tryptophan. Each record gives: D gene, clone size, V gene, J gene, CDR3 DNA, CDR3 protein. The D gene is left open where the match is weak. Size values are once, few and many counts, or a class for expanded clones, and some rows have none.

TRBD2	-	TRBV19	TRBJ2-1	TGTGCCAGTAGTGGAAAGGGACTAGCGGGCGAGCAGTTCTTC	CASSGKGLAGEQFF
TRBD2	-	TRBV4-3	TRBJ2-1	TGCGCCAGCAGCCAAGACGGGGGGGATTACAATGAGCAGTTCTTC	CASSQDGGDYNEQFF
TRBD1	-	TRBV7-2	TRBJ1-6	TGTGCCAGCAGCCTAACCTCCGCCCAGGGGGCAGATTCACCCCTCCACTTT	CASSLTSAQGADSPLHF
TRBD1	-	TRBV12-5	TRBJ1-1	TGTGCTAGTGGCCCGGGACAGGGTTTCACTGAAGCTTTCTTT	CASGPGQGFTEAFF
TRBD2	-	TRBV7-3	TRBJ2-1	TGTGCCAGCAGCTTAACTGGCGGGGGGAACTACAATGAGCAGTTCTTC	CASSLTGGGNYNEQFF
TRBD2	-	TRBV13	TRBJ2-3	TGTGCCAGCAGCGGTGAGGGACTAGTGTTCACAGATACGCAGTATTTT	CASSGEGLVFTDTQYF
TRBD2	-	TRBV7-3	TRBJ2-1	TGTGCCAGCAGCTTAGGACTAGCGGGGTTGAATGAGCAGTTCTTC	CASSLGLAGLNEQFF
TRBD2	-	TRBV19	TRBJ2-1	TGTGCCAGTATTGGGGGAGGGGCCAACTACAATGAGCAGTTCTTC	CASIGGGANYNEQFF
-	-	TRBV2	TRBJ1-4	TGTGCCAGCAGTAACGTCCTGCGGGGTGAAAAACTGTTTTTT	CASSNVLRGEKLFF
-	-	TRBV19	TRBJ1-2	TGTGCCAGTAGTATAGACAGGGCGACTGGCTATGGCTACACCTTC	CASSIDRATGYGYTF
TRBD1	-	TRBV18	TRBJ1-1	TGTGCCAGCTCACTTAGGACAGGGGGGACTGAAGCTTTCTTT	CASSLRTGGTEAFF
-	-	TRBV7-3	TRBJ2-1	TGTGCCAGCAGCTCTAGTTTCCCCTACAATGAGCAGTTCTTC	CASSSSFPYNEQFF
-	-	TRBV4-3	TRBJ1-2	TGCGCCAGCAGCCAAGATGGGGCGGTAGGGCACGAGTATGGCTACACCTTC	CASSQDGAVGHEYGYTF
-	once	TRBV2	TRBJ1-3	TGTGCCAGCAGTGAGTGGGGCGCTGGAAACACCATATATTTT	CASSEWGAGNTIYF
-	-	TRBV2	TRBJ2-3	TGTGCCAGCAGCCTCCTCCTCCCAGATACGCAGTATTTT	CASSLLLPDTQYF
-	-	TRBV5-1	TRBJ2-2	TGCGCCAGCAGCTTGGTAGGCCCTCGGGGGACCGGGGAGCTGTTTTTT	CASSLVGPRGTGELFF
TRBD1	-	TRBV15	TRBJ2-1	TGTGCCACCAGCAGTAAACCGGGACAGGGGGGTAATGAGCAGTTCTTC	CATSSKPGQGGNEQFF
-	-	TRBV18	TRBJ1-4	TGTGCCAGCTCACCGCCCGGGTTCTTTAATGAAAAACTGTTTTTT	CASSPPGFFNEKLFF
-	once	TRBV5-5	TRBJ2-5	TGTGCCAGCAGCTTGGGCTTCCTTGACAAAGAGACCCAGTACTTC	CASSLGFLDKETQYF